The 20 T cell receptor beta chains listed next were all sequenced from one sample in a study of T cell repertoires in cytomegalovirus infection. TCRdb reprocessed the reads with MiXCR, giving one entry per CDR3 protein. The profile covers some 700,000 distinct CDR3 sequences, with 35% to 40% appearing a single time and 2.8% taken by the ten largest. Input material: PBMCs. All receptors come from a human donor in good health (CMV status not recorded). Some clones in this sample may be carry-over from other donors' samples.

This clonotype was recorded many times. The V gene is TRBV7-8, the J gene TRBJ2-3; TRBD2 matches 10 bases. This CDR3 has 14 residues. The V segment lost 4 bases and the J segment 6 bases; nucleotides outside the gene matches: 4. Germline loops: CDR1 SGHVS, CDR2 FQNEAQ. CDR3 sequence (DNA): TGTGCCAGCAGCTGGAGCGGGAGGGCCGATACGCAGTATTTT. Encoded protein: CASSWSGRADTQYF.

The rearrangement links TRBV4-1 to TRBJ2-1; a weak D match, TRBD2 (5 bases). The germline gives CDR1 MGHRA, CDR2 YSYEKL. V was trimmed by 0 bases and J by 9 bases, leaving 9 bases between them. This CDR3 is 13 amino acids long. Written as DNA, the CDR3 is TGCGCCAGCAGCCAAGATAAGGGAGTTGAGCAGTTCTTC. Its protein product is CASSQDKGVEQFF.

This chain uses TRBV19 with TRBJ2-1; D unresolved. Germline V gene lookup returns CDR1 LNHDA and CDR2 SQIVND (reference sequence). The V and J ends lost 7 bases and 7 bases respectively, with 17 bases between them. This CDR3 spans 14 amino acids. The CDR3 loop is CASTVLGSGNEQFF. CDR3 sequence (DNA): TGTGCCAGTACGGTTTTAGGGTCGGGTAATGAGCAGTTCTTC.

In this sample, this clonotype turned up many times. This chain links TRBV12-3 or TRBV12-4 with TRBJ1-1; D ambiguous. With 3 bases removed from V and 0 bases from J, the gap between germline ends came to 11 bases. The CDR3 sequence is 15 residues long. The DNA for the CDR3 is TGTGCCAGCAGTTTTGGTCGGCACATGAACACTGAAGCTTTCTTT. Its protein is CASSFGRHMNTEAFF.

The chain links TRBV19 to TRBJ1-1; D uncertain. The CDR3 sequence is 14 residues long. Germline V gene sequence: CDR1 LNHDA, CDR2 SQIVND (reference sequence). V gave up 6 bases and J gave up 1 base, with 12 bases separating them. This CDR3 reads CASSPDGWNTEAFF. The CDR3 DNA is TGTGCCAGTAGCCCGGACGGATGGAACACTGAAGCTTTCTTT.

The gene calls are TRBV28 and TRBJ1-4, with 10 positions matching TRBD1. The V gene's germline CDR1 is MDHEN and CDR2 SYDVKM. This CDR3 is built from 17 residues. The ends lost 6 bases at V and 5 bases at J; junction bases unmatched: 12. The chain's CDR3 is CASSTAGTGALNEKLFF. The DNA for the CDR3 is TGTGCCAGCAGCACGGCCGGGACAGGGGCCCTCAATGAAAAACTGTTTTTT.

The chain combines TRBV19 with TRBJ2-7; a possible D gene is TRBD1 (6 bases). The CDR3 is made up of 13 amino acids. V was pared by 8 bases and J by 4 bases, with 15 bases between. Per germline, CDR1 LNHDA and CDR2 SQIVND (reference sequence). As DNA, the CDR3 is TGTGCCAGTTCCGGGACAATACCGTACGAGCAGTACTTC. Translated: CASSGTIPYEQYF.

Only a few counts were recorded for this clonotype. The rearrangement joins TRBV7-2 to TRBJ2-1; a possible D gene is TRBD1 (6 bases). The germline CDR1 and CDR2 sequences are SGHTA and FQGNSA. The CDR3 loop spans 15 amino acids. V lost 2 bases to trimming and J lost 2 bases, with 10 bases between them. CDR3 sequence (DNA): TGTGCCAGCAGCTTAAACAGGGACACCTACAATGAGCAGTTCTTC. Protein: CASSLNRDTYNEQFF.

The CDR3 loop reads CASRLQGAGADTIYF. CDR3 coding DNA: TGCGCCAGCAGACTTCAGGGGGCCGGGGCGGACACCATATATTTT. This chain connects TRBV5-1 to TRBJ1-3, with TRBD1 matching 8 bases. CDR3 length: 15 amino acids. V was clipped by 5 bases and J by 8 bases; unmatched bases: 12. Germline V gene lookup returns CDR1 SGHRS and CDR2 YFSETQ.

This clonotype was picked up a small number of times. The chain uses TRBV6-6 and TRBJ2-6; 9 positions match TRBD1. Trimming took 4 bases from V and 2 from J; bases not matched to a gene: 9. The CDR3 consists of 18 residues. Germline CDR1 MNHNY, CDR2 SVGAGI (reference sequence). The CDR3 loop reads CASSFLQGALPGANVLTF. The CDR3 DNA follows: TGTGCCAGCAGTTTTTTACAGGGGGCCCTTCCTGGGGCCAACGTCCTGACTTTC.

A remark on this clonotype: As the CDR3 is not closed by the conserved phenylalanine or tryptophan, this likely results from a read error. The rearrangement joins TRBV12-3 or TRBV12-4 to TRBJ2-5; no reliable D call. The CDR3 is made up of 13 amino acids. Trimming took off 6 bases at V and 5 bases at J, with 13 bases between the two ends. The CDR3 sequence is CASSGPGQETQYL. DNA for the CDR3: TGTGCCAGCAGCGGTCCAGGTCAGGAGACCCAGTACTTA.

V is TRBV5-1 and J is TRBJ1-1; D remains unclear. Trimming left V 4 bases short and J 1 base short, with 14 bases between. Germline CDR1 SGHRS, CDR2 YFSETQ. The length of the CDR3 is 15 residues. CDR3 residues: CASSPISAGNTEAFF. CDR3 bases: TGCGCCAGCAGCCCCATTTCGGCGGGGAACACTGAAGCTTTCTTT.

The chain combines TRBV12-3 or TRBV12-4 with TRBJ2-5; TRBD2 might be the D (6 bases). V lost 3 bases and J 0 bases, leaving 14 bases between the germline ends. The CDR3 runs 16 residues. CDR3 sequence reads: CASSFRVGRDQETQYF. The DNA for the CDR3 is TGTGCCAGCAGTTTCCGGGTCGGGAGAGACCAAGAGACCCAGTACTTC.

Only a few counts were recorded for this clonotype. The J gene is TRBJ1-5, the V gene TRBV6-2 or TRBV6-3; D possibly corresponds to TRBD1 (6 bases). The ends were cut back, 3 bases at V and 5 bases at J, with 23 bases in the middle. The CDR3 totals 18 residues. Germline CDR1 is MNHEY and CDR2 is SVGEGT. CDR3 amino acids: CASSYSAARGARDQPQHF. The CDR3 DNA reads as TGTGCCAGCAGTTATTCTGCGGCCCGGGGGGCTAGGGATCAGCCCCAGCATTTT.

The chain couples TRBV28 to TRBJ1-2; maybe TRBD1 (6 bases). There are 17 residues in the CDR3. The germline V gene has CDR1 MDHEN and CDR2 SYDVKM. V was trimmed by 1 base and J by 5 bases, leaving 20 bases between them. The CDR3 DNA sequence: TGTGCCAGCAGTTTATCCGTAACAGGGACGGACAATTATGGCTACACCTTC. Translation: CASSLSVTGTDNYGYTF.

There are a few counts of this clonotype. The genes are TRBV7-3 and TRBJ2-7, with D uncertain. This CDR3 has 14 amino acids. The germline V gene encodes CDR1 SGHTA and CDR2 FQGTGA. V shed 2 bases and J shed 2 bases, with 10 bases lying between them. CDR3 in DNA: TGTGCCAGCAGCTTACTGTCCTCTCCCTACGAGCAGTACTTC. This gives the protein CASSLLSSPYEQYF.

The CDR3 DNA follows: TGTGCCAGCAGCTTACCTGGGAGGAAGGGGTGGACTGAAGCTTTCTTT. This encodes CASSLPGRKGWTEAFF. The V gene is TRBV7-9, the J gene TRBJ1-1; a possible D gene is TRBD1 (5 bases). This CDR3 has 16 amino acids. V lost 2 bases and J lost 5, with 18 bases in between. CDR1 and CDR2 (germline): SEHNR, FQNEAQ (reference sequence).

This clonotype was seen only a few times. The V gene is TRBV7-9, the J gene TRBJ1-2; D is unresolved. Deletions cut 1 base from V and 7 bases from J, with 7 bases between. Per the germline V gene, CDR1 is SEHNR and CDR2 is FQNEAQ (reference sequence). The CDR3 sequence is 12 residues long. The CDR3 nucleotides are TGTGCCAGCAGCTTAGAGATTCTTGGCTACACCTTC. Its translation is CASSLEILGYTF. Based on the CDR3 plus reference TRBV7-9 and TRBJ1-2, the full variable domain is DTGVSQNPRHKITKRGQNVTFRCDPISEHNRLYWYRQTLGQGPEFLTYFQNEAQLEKSRLLSDRFSAERPKGSFSTLEIQRTEQGDSAMYLCASSLEILGYTFGSGTRLTVV.

J is TRBJ1-6 and V is TRBV7-2; D is unresolved. The CDR3 consists of 16 residues. Germline V lookup: CDR1 SGHTA, CDR2 FQGNSA. The V gene lost 2 bases and the J gene lost 8 bases, with 16 bases spanning the gap. The CDR3 loop reads CASSLTPDRRYSPLHF. DNA for the CDR3: TGTGCCAGCAGCTTAACCCCAGACCGACGATATTCACCCCTCCACTTT.

The chain is built from TRBV20-1 and TRBJ1-5, with D possibly matching TRBD1 (6 bases). The CDR3 contains 19 residues. Trimming pared 0 bases from V and 4 bases from J, leaving 25 bases between. CDR1 DFQATT and CDR2 SNEGSKA come from the germline V gene (reference sequence). CDR3 in amino acids: CSARDLGQNLGRPNQPQHF. For the CDR3, the DNA is TGCAGTGCTAGAGATTTAGGACAGAACCTTGGTCGTCCAAATCAGCCCCAGCATTTT.